Listed below are T cell receptor beta chains from one sample, sequenced in a study of cytomegalovirus exposure and HLA in healthy donors. Generated by immunoSEQ multiplex PCR, the TCRdb table keeps only in-frame clones and is missing some. The sample carries about 200,000 clones, roughly 80% recorded once. The specimen sequenced was PBMCs. The receptors here all came from a young man in good health and CMV-seronegative. Each CDR3 is given with its conserved first and last residue.

TRBV28	TRBJ1-1	CASSLDRAVMNTEAFF
TRBV5-1	TRBJ1-4	CARIIETGRVNEKLFF
TRBV2	TRBJ2-5	CARGGPVETQYF
TRBV4-3	TRBJ2-2	CASSQGGRGAGELFF
TRBV14	TRBJ1-4	CASSQVGGAIEKLFF
TRBV6-5	TRBJ2-2	CASSYSAGRTGELFF
TRBV10-1	TRBJ1-2	CASCRTGRKYGYTF
TRBV28	TRBJ1-2	CASRTPRAGLSDYTF
TRBV28	TRBJ1-2	CASSLRGRVRGYTF
TRBV28	TRBJ1-2	CASRLPGGGYGYTF
TRBV28	TRBJ1-2	CASSSYRQAGYTF
TRBV7-2	TRBJ1-1	CASSLGDRGGTEAFF
TRBV9	TRBJ2-3	CASSPSGDYTDTQYF
TRBV7-3	TRBJ2-2	CASSPNPLSIITGELFF
TRBV11-3	TRBJ2-2	CASSLRQGHTGELFF
TRBV7-6	TRBJ1-6	CASSLEEEGRGVSPLHF
TRBV28	TRBJ1-2	CASSLKSPGSGGYTF
TRBV7-9	TRBJ1-4	CASSSGQGATNEKLFF
TRBV10-3	TRBJ2-5	CAISVGETQYF
TRBV2	TRBJ1-6	CASSEQAPLHF
TRBV6-5	TRBJ2-7	CASSYSGDSSYEQYF
TRBV11-2	TRBJ2-1	CASSPRPGQSAVSYNEQFF
TRBV7-8	TRBJ2-7	CASSFGQASYEQYF
TRBV5-1	TRBJ1-6	CASSLEGSGNSPLHF
TRBV18	TRBJ2-7	CASSRNRDEQYF
TRBV4-1	TRBJ1-6	CASSRTGGNSPLHF
TRBV10-1	TRBJ2-1	CASSAREAYNEQFF
TRBV18	TRBJ1-5	CASSPGGIRNQPQHF
TRBV27	NA	CASSQGYEQYF